These 27 T cell receptor beta chains were sequenced from one sample in a study of beta chain features in type 1 diabetes. The entirety of the isolated RNA underwent reverse transcription, so expressed TCRB transcripts were sequenced. This table comes from immunoSEQ multiplex PCR, and its TCRdb copy is limited to in-frame clones, with some not included. The sample has around 150,000 clones; 7.5% to 10% are singletons. Input material: central memory CD4+ T cells from blood. All receptors derive from a man in his late teens or twenties in good health.

The chain couples TRBV28 to TRBJ2-7, with TRBD1 matching 10 bases. Unmatched junction bases numbered 9, after V lost 7 bases and J lost 0 bases. This CDR3 has 16 amino acids. In germline, CDR1 is MDHEN, CDR2 SYDVKM. The CDR3 nucleotides read TGTGCCAGCATCTCCCCGGGACAGGGGACCTCCTACGAGCAGTACTTC. Encoded protein: CASISPGQGTSYEQYF.

About this clone: Germline is not matched at one junction end, which may reflect a read error. The chain uses TRBV5-4 and TRBJ2-5; a weak D match, TRBD2 (5 bases). The CDR3 length is 13 residues. Germline-derived CDR1 and CDR2 are SGHNT and YYREEE (reference sequence). CDR3 nucleotides: TGTGCCAGCAGACGTGACCTGGGAGAGACCCCGTACTTC. Protein product: CASRRDLGETPYF. The full variable domain, in which reference TRBV5-4 and TRBJ2-5 provide the parts outside the CDR3, is ETGVTQSPTHLIKTRGQQVTLRCSSQSGHNTVSWYQQALGQGPQFIFQYYREEENGRGNFPPRFSGLQFPNYSSELNVNALELDDSALYLCASRRDLGETPYFGPGTRLLVL.

This clone has more than one count but fewer than ten. Additional DNA sequences in this sample encode the identical CDR3. The chain has TRBV15 and TRBJ2-7, with 7 bases lining up with TRBD1. V dropped 5 bases and J dropped 3; count of bases not matched to a gene: 7. Germline CDR1 is LNHNV and CDR2 is YYDKDF (reference sequence). This CDR3 has 14 amino acids. Written as DNA, the CDR3 is TGTGCCACCAGCGGTAGACAGGGCTACTACGAGCAGTACTTC. This translates into CATSGRQGYYEQYF.

V and J are TRBV7-2 and TRBJ1-2, with TRBD1 as a possible D gene (5 bases). Trimming cost V 8 bases and J 8 bases, with 21 bases left between them. Germline CDR1 SGHTA, CDR2 FQGNSA. The CDR3 is 14 residues long. The CDR3 nucleotides read TGTGCCAGCTCCCGGGGAGGGGAAGTTCAGGGCTACACCTTC. Its protein product is CASSRGGEVQGYTF.

CDR3 coding DNA: TGTGCCAGCAGCTTGTCTTTTGAAGCTTTCTTT. Translation: CASSLSFEAFF. The rearrangement links TRBV5-5 to TRBJ1-1; the D is unclear. Germline V gives CDR1 SGHKS, CDR2 YYEKEE (reference sequence). V lost 1 base to trimming and J lost 7 bases, with 5 bases between them. The CDR3 totals 11 residues.

There are a few counts of this clone. The rearrangement uses TRBV18 and TRBJ1-6; 7 bases match TRBD1. From germline, CDR1 is KGHSH and CDR2 LQKENI. V lost 5 bases and J lost 6; bases outside the gene matches: 7. The CDR3 consists of 15 residues. CDR3 amino acids: CASSSATGFNSPLHF. CDR3 in DNA: TGTGCCAGCTCATCCGCGACAGGGTTTAATTCACCCCTCCACTTT.

This clone occurred a few times. Other DNA sequences from this sample encode an identical CDR3 as well. The chain has TRBV9 and TRBJ2-7; a weak D match, TRBD1 (5 bases). This CDR3 is 13 amino acids long. Trimming shortened V by 2 bases and J by 5 bases, and 11 bases separated the two germline ends. Germline values: CDR1 SGDLS, CDR2 YYNGEE. Here the CDR3 DNA reads TGTGCCAGCAGCGTTTCCCAGGGCCACGAGCAGTACTTC. Encoded protein: CASSVSQGHEQYF.

The V and J genes are TRBV7-2 and TRBJ1-2, with a weak D call TRBD1 (6 bases). The CDR3 spans 16 residues. V lost 1 base and J lost 0, with 12 bases in between. From germline, CDR1 is SGHTA and CDR2 FQGNSA. The CDR3 DNA is TGTGCCAGCAGCTTAGATAGCCCAGGGGCTAACTATGGCTACACCTTC. Amino acid sequence: CASSLDSPGANYGYTF.

This clone was detected only a few times. V usage is TRBV29-1 and J usage is TRBJ1-1, with 9 bases fitting TRBD1. V dropped 3 bases and J dropped 3; count of bases not matched to a gene: 2. CDR3 length: 13 residues. Germline V gene lookup returns CDR1 SQVTM and CDR2 ANQGSEA. The DNA of the CDR3 is TGCAGCGTTGATAGGACAGGGGACACTGAAGCTTTCTTT. It specifies CSVDRTGDTEAFF.

The chain has TRBV19 and TRBJ1-1, with TRBD1 matching over 7 bases. CDR1 is LNHDA and CDR2 is SQIVND in the germline V gene (reference sequence). The V gene end was trimmed by 6 bases and the J gene end by 10 bases; junction bases not matched to a gene: 11. The CDR3 loop spans 13 amino acids. The CDR3 sequence: CASSRGLDVGAFF. CDR3 nucleotides: TGTGCCAGTAGCAGGGGGTTGGATGTTGGAGCTTTCTTT.

Many counts were recorded for this clone. V gene TRBV6-5 combines with J gene TRBJ2-7, with a weak D call TRBD2 (5 bases). Germline CDR1 reads MNHEY; CDR2 reads SVGAGI. V dropped 1 base and J dropped 1 base, with 11 bases sitting between them. This CDR3 spans 15 amino acids. The CDR3 nucleotides are TGTGCCAGCAGTTACTACCGGACTGCGTCCTACGAGCAGTACTTC. Translating gives CASSYYRTASYEQYF.

The rearrangement joins TRBV27 to TRBJ1-6; a weak D match, TRBD1 (5 bases). The CDR3 consists of 14 residues. From germline, CDR1 is MNHEY and CDR2 SMNVEV (reference sequence). The germline V and J ends were trimmed by 4 bases and 7 bases, with 11 bases remaining between them. The CDR3 DNA reads TGTGCCAGCAGTTCAAGGGGTGGCAATTCACCCCTCCACTTT. It translates to CASSSRGGNSPLHF.

J is TRBJ1-1 and V is TRBV5-1; D is undetermined. Germline values: CDR1 SGHRS, CDR2 YFSETQ. The CDR3 is 13 amino acids. Between the trimmed V and J ends, which lost 2 bases and 2 bases, there was a span of 7 bases. CDR3 bases: TGCGCCAGCAGCTTCGAGCCTAACACTGAAGCTTTCTTT. Its protein product is CASSFEPNTEAFF.

The rearrangement uses TRBV21-1 and TRBJ2-1; the table's D call of TRBD2 was not tested on the DNA. TRBV21-1 is given as a pseudogene. The CDR3 has 12 residues. The CDR3 nucleotides are TGTGCCAGCAGCAAACCCCGCAATGAGCAGTTCTTC. As protein: CASSKPRNEQFF.

This clone was seen a few times. The chain recombines TRBV5-6 with TRBJ1-6; D is ambiguous. The CDR3 covers 13 residues. Germline V lookup: CDR1 SGHDT, CDR2 YYEEEE. Trimming shortened V by 1 base and J by 7 bases, and 6 bases separated the two germline ends. The CDR3 sequence is CASSLSVNSPLHF. CDR3 nucleotide sequence: TGTGCCAGCAGCTTGTCCGTAAATTCACCCCTCCACTTT.

This sequence joins TRBV28 and TRBJ1-5; D is perhaps TRBD1 (6 bases). The CDR3 is 14 residues long. V was trimmed by 6 bases and J by 0 bases, leaving 9 bases between them. Germline V gene data show CDR1 as MDHEN and CDR2 as SYDVKM. CDR3 coding DNA: TGTGCCAGCAGGACAGGATATAGCAATCAGCCCCAGCATTTT. Its translation is CASRTGYSNQPQHF.

The CDR3 coding sequence is TGTGCCAGCAGCTCCGGACAGGAGAACACCGGGGAGCTGTTTTTT. It specifies CASSSGQENTGELFF. V gene TRBV7-3 combines with J gene TRBJ2-2; 7 bases agree with TRBD1. The CDR3 spans 15 residues. Per germline, CDR1 SGHTA and CDR2 FQGTGA. Trimming cost V 4 bases and J 1 base; bases outside gene matches: 3.

This clone was seen a few times. The chain couples TRBV15 to TRBJ2-1, with 10 bases lining up with TRBD2. The germline gives CDR1 LNHNV, CDR2 YYDKDF (reference sequence). CDR3 length: 16 residues. With V trimmed by 3 bases and J by 8 bases, 10 bases remained unmatched. CDR3 DNA sequence: TGTGCCACCAGCAGGGGGGCTAGCGGGGGCGGAGATGAGCAGTTCTTC. Translation: CATSRGASGGGDEQFF.

The sample holds a few counts of this clone. The V gene is TRBV9, the J gene TRBJ1-1; 7 bases line up with TRBD1. Per germline, CDR1 SGDLS and CDR2 YYNGEE. The V and J ends lost 3 bases and 8 bases, in that order; junction bases with no gene match: 7. This CDR3 contains 13 residues. The CDR3 DNA is TGTGCCAGCAGCGCTAGGGACAGAGAAGAAGCTTTCTTT. It encodes CASSARDREEAFF.

This clone has just a few counts. The chain links TRBV5-6 to TRBJ1-2; perhaps TRBD1 as D (5 bases). Between the trimmed V and J ends, which lost 1 base and 1 base, there was a span of 17 bases. The germline V gene has CDR1 SGHDT and CDR2 YYEEEE. The CDR3 is 17 residues long. The CDR3 nucleotides are TGTGCCAGCAGCTTGTTCGACAGCCGCAGTCTTAACTATGGCTACACCTTC. It encodes CASSLFDSRSLNYGYTF.

This clone was detected a few times. The rearrangement links TRBV5-6 to TRBJ2-3, with a possible D match to TRBD2 (5 bases). Trimming removed 7 bases from V and 3 bases from J, with 15 bases in between. CDR3 length: 14 residues. The V gene's germline CDR1 is SGHDT and CDR2 YYEEEE. CDR3 in DNA: TGTGCCAGCTTAGGGAGTTTTCGGACAGATACGCAGTATTTT. Translating it yields CASLGSFRTDTQYF.

The gene calls are TRBV28 and TRBJ1-4; D remains ambiguous. Trimming removed 0 bases at V and 5 bases at J, with 10 bases between. The germline V gene has CDR1 MDHEN and CDR2 SYDVKM. The length of the CDR3 is 15 residues. In DNA, the CDR3 is TGTGCCAGCAGTTTATGGGGCAATCTAAATGAAAAACTGTTTTTT. Protein: CASSLWGNLNEKLFF. Looking up the rest from reference TRBV28 and TRBJ1-4 gives the full variable domain: DVKVTQSSRYLVKRTGEKVFLECVQDMDHENMFWYRQDPGLGLRLIYFSYDVKMKEKGDIPEGYSVSREKKERFSLILESASTNQTSMYLCASSLWGNLNEKLFFGSGTQLSVL.

The chain is built from TRBV7-2 and TRBJ2-3; a weak D match, TRBD2 (5 bases). The ends were cut back, 3 bases at V and 0 bases at J, with 13 bases in the middle. The V gene's germline CDR1 is SGHTA and CDR2 FQGNSA. There are 16 residues in the CDR3. CDR3 sequence (DNA): TGTGCCAGCAGCTTGTCCGTGGCGGGTAGCACAGATACGCAGTATTTT. As protein: CASSLSVAGSTDTQYF.

This clone was counted between two and nine times. V and J are TRBV29-1 and TRBJ2-1; TRBD2 matches 15 bases. The V and J ends lost 0 bases and 12 bases, in that order; junction bases with no gene match: 12. CDR1 is SQVTM, CDR2 ANQGSEA, per germline. This CDR3 has 17 residues. This chain's CDR3 is CSVEETTGTSGGIRQFF. In DNA form, the CDR3 reads TGCAGCGTTGAAGAGACGACCGGGACTAGCGGGGGGATAAGGCAGTTCTTC.

The gene calls are TRBV28 and TRBJ2-5; TRBD1 matches at 8 bases. Germline values: CDR1 MDHEN, CDR2 SYDVKM. The trim removed 6 bases at V and 5 bases at J, leaving 14 bases unmatched. This CDR3 contains 16 residues. The CDR3 sequence: CASSLAGTGGVETQYF. CDR3 nucleotides: TGTGCCAGCAGCCTAGCCGGGACAGGCGGGGTGGAGACCCAGTACTTC.

The gene calls are TRBV5-5 and TRBJ1-2; 9 nucleotides match TRBD1. The CDR3 is 14 residues long. The ends lost 4 bases at V and 4 bases at J; junction bases unmatched: 5. Germline CDR1 and CDR2: SGHKS and YYEKEE (reference sequence). CDR3: CASSPGTGFYGYTF. CDR3 DNA sequence: TGTGCCAGCAGCCCGGGGACAGGGTTCTATGGCTACACCTTC. The full variable domain, rest sourced from reference TRBV5-5 and TRBJ1-2, is DAGVTQSPTHLIKTRGQQVTLRCSPISGHKSVSWYQQVLGQGPQFIFQYYEKEERGRGNFPDRFSARQFPNYSSELNVNALLLGDSALYLCASSPGTGFYGYTFGSGTRLTVV.

The chain couples TRBV9 to TRBJ2-5; the D is unclear. V lost 6 bases, J lost 4 bases, and 16 bases lay in between. The CDR3 contains 14 residues. Per germline, CDR1 SGDLS and CDR2 YYNGEE. The CDR3 reads CASTPGPVRETQYF. CDR3 nucleotide sequence: TGTGCCAGCACCCCAGGTCCGGTGCGAGAGACCCAGTACTTC.